Shown below are 3 T cell receptor beta chains from a single sample sequenced in a study of OX40 agonist ivuxolimab in advanced cancers. The protocol was immunoSEQ multiplex PCR, while the TCRdb copy is restricted to in-frame clones and leaves out a portion. Here the sample spans 95,000 to 100,000 clones, approximately 83% being singletons. The material sequenced was CD4+ or CD8+ T cells sorted from blood, taken in a trial of the OX40 agonist ivuxolimab. These receptors were collected from an adult with an advanced solid tumor such as melanoma, head and neck, liver or kidney cancer.

The rearrangement links TRBV28 to TRBJ1-6; 7 nucleotides match TRBD1. CDR1 and CDR2 (germline): MDHEN, SYDVKM. The CDR3 has 17 amino acids. J gave up 9 bases and V 6 bases, and 17 bases lay outside the gene matches. The CDR3: CASSELPTGPFLSPLHF. The DNA for the CDR3 is TGTGCCAGCAGCGAATTACCGACAGGGCCGTTTCTTTCACCCCTCCACTTT.

This sequence joins TRBV27 and TRBJ1-5; D might be TRBD1 (5 bases). The length of the CDR3 is 14 residues. Germline-derived CDR1 and CDR2 are MNHEY and SMNVEV (reference sequence). V dropped 2 bases and J dropped 7 bases, with 12 bases sitting between them. As DNA, the CDR3 is TGTGCCAGCAGTTTAACGGGGACTCCCCAGCCCCAGCATTTT. Translation gives CASSLTGTPQPQHF.

This clone showed up just once. The V call is TRBV12-5, the J call TRBJ2-5; a weak D match, TRBD2 (6 bases). V lost 5 bases, J lost 4 bases, and 14 bases lay in between. CDR3 length: 14 residues. Germline CDR1 and CDR2: LGHNT and FRNRAP. The CDR3 sequence is CASGIGGWVETQYF. DNA for the CDR3: TGTGCTAGTGGTATAGGAGGGTGGGTAGAGACCCAGTACTTC.